The 23 T cell receptor beta chains listed next were all sequenced from one sample in a study of T cells in Graves' hyperthyroidism and ophthalmopathy. TCR beta CDR3 region amplification was performed from RNA transcripts. HTBI primers were the set used in a first-round RT-PCR of the TCR CDR3. TCRdb ran MiXCR on the multiplex PCR reads and lists one entry per CDR3 protein. In the table there are fewer than 350,000 distinct CDR3 sequences, 18% of which are singletons. Material for sequencing was blood. The receptors come from a woman aged 45-65 years with Graves' hyperthyroidism.

The chain recombines TRBV15 with TRBJ1-4, with D perhaps TRBD1 (5 bases). V was pared by 1 base and J by 4 bases, with 10 bases between. CDR1 is LNHNV and CDR2 is YYDKDF in the germline V gene (reference sequence). The CDR3 runs 15 residues. This CDR3 is CATSRAGQDNEKLFF. The CDR3 nucleotides are TGTGCCACCAGCAGAGCGGGGCAGGATAATGAAAAACTGTTTTTT.

The genes are TRBV5-1 and TRBJ1-1, with D possibly TRBD1 on 6 matching bases. V lost 0 bases to trimming and J lost 1 base, with 10 bases between them. The germline gives CDR1 SGHRS, CDR2 YFSETQ. There are 15 residues in the CDR3. The CDR3 bases are TGCGCCAGCAGCTTGGGTCTGGGGGCGAACACTGAAGCTTTCTTT. Amino acids: CASSLGLGANTEAFF.

This clonotype was picked up many times. V and J are TRBV5-1 and TRBJ2-7; 7 bases align to TRBD1. The CDR3 extends over 14 amino acids. V lost 0 bases and J lost 7; bases outside the gene matches: 7. CDR1 SGHRS and CDR2 YFSETQ come from the germline V gene. CDR3 residues: CASSLDRGMREQYF. As DNA, the CDR3 is TGCGCCAGCAGCTTGGACAGGGGAATGAGGGAGCAGTACTTC.

The chain employs TRBV20-1 and TRBJ2-3, with D unresolved. Trimming cost V 1 base and J 2 bases, with 13 bases left between them. This CDR3 spans 15 amino acids. CDR1 is DFQATT, CDR2 SNEGSKA, per germline (reference sequence). CDR3 protein: CSARGATPNTDTQYF. Written as DNA, the CDR3 is TGCAGTGCTAGAGGTGCAACTCCAAACACAGATACGCAGTATTTT.

This clonotype has just a few counts. The genes are TRBV3-1 and TRBJ2-3; tentative D call: TRBD2 (6 bases). The germline CDR1 and CDR2 sequences are LGHDT and YNNKEL (reference sequence). The CDR3 covers 15 residues. The V and J ends lost 6 bases and 3 bases respectively, with 16 bases between them. The CDR3 loop reads CASSSRGEETDTQYF. The DNA for the CDR3 is TGTGCCAGCAGTTCCAGAGGGGAGGAAACAGATACGCAGTATTTT.

This clonotype was seen ten or more times. The chain links TRBV11-2 to TRBJ2-1, with TRBD2 matching over 14 bases. This CDR3 spans 17 amino acids. CDR1 and CDR2 (germline): SGHAT, FQNNGV. V shed 5 bases, J shed 1 base, and the junction held 4 bases outside the gene matches. CDR3 in DNA: TGTGCCAGCAGCCTTGGACTAGCGGGAGGTTCCTACAATGAGCAGTTCTTC. Translating gives CASSLGLAGGSYNEQFF.

This clonotype was seen at least ten times. The chain uses TRBV6-1 and TRBJ2-5; perhaps D is TRBD1 or TRBD2 (7 bases each). V shed 4 bases and J shed 5 bases, with 14 bases lying between them. The CDR3 length is 14 residues. Germline lookup yields CDR1 MNHNS and CDR2 SASEGT. The CDR3 nucleotides read TGTGCCAGCAGTGCGAGACAGGGAGGGGAGACCCAGTACTTC. This encodes CASSARQGGETQYF.

The chain joins TRBV5-5 to TRBJ1-1; 7 bases map to TRBD1. Germline trimming cut 5 bases from V and 6 bases from J; bases unmatched to any gene: 7. CDR1 and CDR2 (germline): SGHKS, YYEKEE (reference sequence). The CDR3 is 13 residues long. The CDR3 nucleotides read TGTGCCAGCAGGGGGCCAGGGGGGGCTGAAGCTTTCTTT. It yields the protein CASRGPGGAEAFF.

V and J are TRBV5-1 and TRBJ2-1; D is unresolved. Trimming cost V 3 bases and J 6 bases, with 19 bases left between them. The CDR3 runs 16 residues. Germline CDR1 is SGHRS and CDR2 is YFSETQ. Written as DNA, the CDR3 is TGCGCCAGCAGCTCCTCGGCAGGATGGCGCAGCAATGAGCAGTTCTTC. Translated: CASSSSAGWRSNEQFF.

This clonotype was recorded many times. The chain links TRBV6-1 to TRBJ2-7, with a weak D call TRBD1 (5 bases). The V and J ends lost 6 bases and 3 bases respectively, with 15 bases between them. The germline V gene has CDR1 MNHNS and CDR2 SASEGT. The CDR3 extends over 14 amino acids. The CDR3 loop is CASRPLDTHYEQYV. The CDR3, as DNA: TGTGCCAGCAGGCCTCTGGACACCCACTACGAGCAGTACGTC.

This clonotype has at least ten counts. The rearrangement joins TRBV11-2 to TRBJ1-2, with 7 bases fitting TRBD1. V shed 1 base, J shed 8 bases, and the junction held 10 bases outside the gene matches. The CDR3 is 15 amino acids. Germline V gene lookup returns CDR1 SGHAT and CDR2 FQNNGV. This CDR3 reads CASSLVPGQSDGYTF. The CDR3 bases are TGTGCCAGCAGCTTAGTTCCGGGACAGAGTGACGGCTACACCTTC.

This clonotype was picked up many times. This chain joins TRBV14 and TRBJ2-1; TRBD1 is a possible D gene (6 bases). This CDR3 spans 14 amino acids. V was clipped by 4 bases and J by 6 bases, with 13 bases between them. Per germline, CDR1 SGHDN and CDR2 FVKESK. The CDR3 region has the DNA TGTGCCAGCAGCCTTAGGGACAACGGCAATGAGCAGTTCTTC. This sequence encodes CASSLRDNGNEQFF.

The chain employs TRBV20-1 and TRBJ2-5, with D hard to call. This CDR3 comprises 16 residues. V shed 0 bases and J shed 0 bases, with 14 bases lying between them. Germline V gene sequence: CDR1 DFQATT, CDR2 SNEGSKA (reference sequence). The CDR3 here is CSARDKANPYQETQYF. The CDR3 DNA is TGCAGTGCTAGAGATAAGGCCAACCCTTACCAAGAGACCCAGTACTTC.

There are a few counts of this clonotype. V usage is TRBV7-9 and J usage is TRBJ2-1; TRBD1 is a possible D gene (5 bases). This CDR3 comprises 13 residues. Per the germline V gene, CDR1 is SEHNR and CDR2 is FQNEAQ (reference sequence). V was cut by 1 base and J by 10 bases, with 11 bases left in between. DNA for the CDR3: TGTGCCAGCAGCTTAGTTGCAGGGTGGGAGCAGTTCTTC. Encoded protein: CASSLVAGWEQFF.

This clonotype was seen ten or more times. The rearrangement links TRBV20-1 to TRBJ2-7; TRBD1 or TRBD2 may be the D gene (5 bases each). Germline loops: CDR1 DFQATT, CDR2 SNEGSKA (reference sequence). The CDR3 has 11 amino acids. V lost 4 bases and J lost 6, with 10 bases in between. The CDR3 here is CSATGRGEQYF. For the CDR3, the DNA is TGCAGTGCTACAGGGAGAGGCGAGCAGTACTTC.

This clonotype was counted a few times. The chain uses TRBV18 and TRBJ1-5; 10 bases match TRBD1. The CDR3 runs to 14 residues. V dropped 3 bases and J dropped 6; count of bases not matched to a gene: 2. Looked up from germline, CDR1 is KGHSH and CDR2 is LQKENI. CDR3: CASSPGQGRQPQHF. CDR3 nucleotides: TGTGCCAGCTCACCGGGACAGGGGCGTCAGCCCCAGCATTTT.

In this sample, this clonotype turned up many times. V is TRBV11-2 and J is TRBJ1-1; no definite D call. V was cut by 4 bases and J by 4 bases, with 13 bases left in between. The germline gives CDR1 SGHAT, CDR2 FQNNGV. This CDR3 has 14 residues. The CDR3 DNA sequence: TGTGCCAGCAGCTCTTCCGCGTTGATCACTGAAGCTTTCTTT. It codes for CASSSSALITEAFF.

This rearrangement joins TRBV7-9 to TRBJ1-1, with 8 nucleotides matching TRBD1. The CDR3 has 14 amino acids. CDR1 is SEHNR and CDR2 is FQNEAQ in the germline V gene (reference sequence). Germline trimming cut 4 bases from V and 6 bases from J; bases unmatched to any gene: 7. CDR3 in amino acids: CASSSQGQEAEAFF. CDR3 in DNA: TGTGCCAGCAGCTCTCAGGGACAGGAGGCTGAAGCTTTCTTT.

Ten or more counts support this clonotype. V gene TRBV20-1 combines with J gene TRBJ2-7; 7 bases align to TRBD2. Germline V CDR1 and CDR2: DFQATT, SNEGSKA (reference sequence). The J segment lost 3 bases and the V segment lost 5 bases, leaving 22 bases of the junction unmatched. The CDR3 has 18 residues. CDR3 sequence (DNA): TGCAGTGCTCGGACTAGTTACGAAACCCCAGGGTTGCACTACGAGCAGTACTTC. The encoded protein is CSARTSYETPGLHYEQYF.

The J gene is TRBJ2-1, the V gene TRBV10-3, with 7 bases identical to TRBD2. Looked up from germline, CDR1 is ENHRY and CDR2 is SYGVKD. The CDR3 runs to 17 residues. J was trimmed by 1 base and V by 0 bases; bases with no gene match: 6. CDR3 residues: CAISESRASGSYNEQFF. The DNA of the CDR3 is TGTGCCATCAGTGAGTCGAGGGCTAGCGGATCCTACAATGAGCAGTTCTTC.

This clonotype was recorded at least ten times. The CDR3 DNA follows: TGTGCCTGGAGTCAAATAGCGGGGGTTTTGGAGACCCAGTACTTC. Translation gives CAWSQIAGVLETQYF. The rearrangement joins TRBV30 to TRBJ2-5; 9 nucleotides agree with TRBD2. V trimming: 2 bases; J trimming: 5 bases; junction bases outside the gene matches: 9. The length of the CDR3 is 15 residues. Germline V lookup: CDR1 GTSNPN, CDR2 SVGIG (reference sequence).

This rearrangement joins TRBV28 to TRBJ1-1; D not resolved. CDR3 size: 11 residues. Germline CDR1 and CDR2: MDHEN and SYDVKM. The germline V and J ends were trimmed by 5 bases and 7 bases, with 8 bases remaining between them. This CDR3 reads CASSETSEAFF. CDR3 coding DNA: TGTGCCAGCAGTGAAACGAGTGAAGCTTTCTTT. Together with reference TRBV28 and TRBJ1-1, the CDR3 gives the full variable domain: DVKVTQSSRYLVKRTGEKVFLECVQDMDHENMFWYRQDPGLGLRLIYFSYDVKMKEKGDIPEGYSVSREKKERFSLILESASTNQTSMYLCASSETSEAFFGQGTRLTVV.

V is TRBV13 and J is TRBJ1-5; D remains unclear. This CDR3 is 12 amino acids long. From germline, CDR1 is PRHDT and CDR2 FYEKMQ (reference sequence). V lost 3 bases to trimming and J lost 7 bases, with 7 bases between them. DNA for the CDR3: TGTGCCAGCAGCTTGGGGAGACAGCCCCAGCATTTT. It codes for CASSLGRQPQHF. The full variable domain, rest sourced from reference TRBV13 and TRBJ1-5, is AAGVIQSPRHLIKEKRETATLKCYPIPRHDTVYWYQQGPGQDPQFLISFYEKMQSDKGSIPDRFSAQQFSDYHSELNMSSLELGDSALYFCASSLGRQPQHFGDGTRLSIL.